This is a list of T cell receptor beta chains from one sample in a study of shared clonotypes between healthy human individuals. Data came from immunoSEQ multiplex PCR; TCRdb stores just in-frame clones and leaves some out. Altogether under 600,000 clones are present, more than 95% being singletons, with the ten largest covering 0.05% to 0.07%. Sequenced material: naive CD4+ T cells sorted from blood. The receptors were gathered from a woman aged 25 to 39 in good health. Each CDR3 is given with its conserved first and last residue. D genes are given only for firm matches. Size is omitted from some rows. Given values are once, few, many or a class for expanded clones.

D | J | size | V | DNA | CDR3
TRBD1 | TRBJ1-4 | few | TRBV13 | TGTGCCAGCAGCTCGACAGGGGGCTTACAGGTTTTT | CASSSTGGLQVF
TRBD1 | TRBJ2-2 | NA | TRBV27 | TGTGCCAGCAATCCCGGGACAGGCCGCATAGCGAACACCGGGGAGCTGTTTTTT | CASNPGTGRIANTGELFF
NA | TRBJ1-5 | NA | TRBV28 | TGTGCCAGCAGTATAGACAGAGGCAATCAGCCCCAGCATTTT | CASSIDRGNQPQHF
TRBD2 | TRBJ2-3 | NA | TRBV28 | TGTGCCAGCAATTTGCACGCGGGAGACACAGATACGCAGTATTTT | CASNLHAGDTDTQYF
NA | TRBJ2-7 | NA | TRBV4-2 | TGTGCCAGCAGCCAAGCGGGGGGCAGGGACGAGCAGTACTTC | CASSQAGGRDEQYF
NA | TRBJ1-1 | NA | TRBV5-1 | TGCGCCAGCAGCTTGGATGCAGGGGCCCCCTCACAGGCTTTCTTT | CASSLDAGAPSQAFF
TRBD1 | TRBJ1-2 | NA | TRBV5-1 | TGCGCCAGCAGCCTGGGACAGACGAATTCCTATGGCTACACCTTC | CASSLGQTNSYGYTF
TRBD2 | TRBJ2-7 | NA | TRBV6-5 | TGTGCCAGCAGTTACTCAGGGGAGGGCTCCTACGAGCAGTACTTC | CASSYSGEGSYEQYF
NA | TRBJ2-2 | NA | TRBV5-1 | TGCGCCAGCAGCTTGGCTAGGACCGGGGAGCTGTTTTTT | CASSLARTGELFF
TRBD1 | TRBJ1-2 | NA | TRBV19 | TGTGCCAGTAGTATAAGGGGCGGACAGGGCTATGGCTACACCTTC | CASSIRGGQGYGYTF
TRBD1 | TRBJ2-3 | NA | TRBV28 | TGTGCCAGCAAATTCAGGGGGATCACAGATACGCAGTATTTT | CASKFRGITDTQYF
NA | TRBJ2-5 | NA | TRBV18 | TGTGCCAGCTCACCATTAAAGCAGGAGACCCAGTACTTC | CASSPLKQETQYF
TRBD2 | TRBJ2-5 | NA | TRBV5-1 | TGCGCCAGCAGCTTGGCCGGACTAGCGGCGTACCAAGAGACCCAGTACTTC | CASSLAGLAAYQETQYF
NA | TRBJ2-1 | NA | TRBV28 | TGTGCCAGCAGTCCCGCCCGCAGCACAGGTATGAATGAGCAGTTCTTC | CASSPARSTGMNEQFF
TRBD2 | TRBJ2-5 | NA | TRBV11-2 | TGTGCCAGCAGCCCACTGACTAGCGGGAGGCGAGAGACCCAGTACTTC | CASSPLTSGRRETQYF
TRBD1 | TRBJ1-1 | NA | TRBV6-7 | TGTGCCAGCAGTTTATACCGGGACAGGGAAGCTTTCTTT | CASSLYRDREAFF
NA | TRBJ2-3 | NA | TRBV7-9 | TGTGCCAGCAGCTCCCGAGGGGTAGCGGATCCAGATACGCAGTATTTT | CASSSRGVADPDTQYF
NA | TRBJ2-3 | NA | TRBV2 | TGTGCCAGCAGTGTTAGCACAGATACGCAGTATTTT | CASSVSTDTQYF
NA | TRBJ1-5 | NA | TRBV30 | TGTGCCTGGAGACAACAAGGAAGTTCGGCCCAGCATTTT | CAWRQQGSSAQHF
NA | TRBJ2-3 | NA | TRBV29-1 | TGCAGCGTTGTTGCCAGGGGAACGGATACGCAGTATTTT | CSVVARGTDTQYF
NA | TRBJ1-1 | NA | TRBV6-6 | TGTGCCAGCAGGGAAACTGAAGCTTTCTTT | CASRETEAFF
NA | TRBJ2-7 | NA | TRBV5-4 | TGTGCCAGCAGCTTGTTGACTAGACCCTACGAGCAGTACTTC | CASSLLTRPYEQYF
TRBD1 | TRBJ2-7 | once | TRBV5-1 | TGCGCCAGCAGCATCACCGGGACAGGGACCTACGAGCAGTACTTC | CASSITGTGTYEQYF
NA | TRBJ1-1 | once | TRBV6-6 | TGTGCCAGCAGTTACGGGACCTACACTGAAGCTTTCTTT | CASSYGTYTEAFF
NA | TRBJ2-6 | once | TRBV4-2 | TGTGCCAGCAGCCAAGAACAGGGCAGGGGTTCGGCTGGGGCCAACGTCCTGACTTTC | CASSQEQGRGSAGANVLTF